These 24 T cell receptor beta chains originate from one sample sequenced in a study of PD-1 blockade in classical Hodgkin lymphoma. After autologous stem cell transplantation all patients relapsed, and prior brentuximab vedotin exposure differed between cohorts. This table comes from immunoSEQ multiplex PCR, and its TCRdb copy is limited to in-frame clones, with some not included. The sample shows about 59,000 clones, more than 90% of them seen only once. Sequencing was performed on peripheral blood mononuclear cells (PBMCs), taken at baseline. The receptors were sampled from a human donor with classical Hodgkin lymphoma.

J is TRBJ2-1 and V is TRBV19, with 9 bases identical to TRBD2. The CDR3 loop spans 15 amino acids. With V trimmed by 7 bases and J by 3 bases, 7 bases remained unmatched. CDR1 is LNHDA, CDR2 SQIVND, per germline (reference sequence). The CDR3 DNA is TGTGCCAGTAAAGGGCGCGGGAGGGGCTACAATGAGCAGTTCTTC. It codes for CASKGRGRGYNEQFF.

This sequence joins TRBV5-8 and TRBJ2-3; D is unresolved. V lost 0 bases to trimming and J lost 2 bases, with 7 bases between them. CDR1 is SGHTS and CDR2 is YDEGEE in the germline V gene. The CDR3 covers 14 residues. DNA of the CDR3: TGTGCCAGCAGCTTGGGGGGTATCACAGATACGCAGTATTTT. This codes for CASSLGGITDTQYF.

The chain employs TRBV18 and TRBJ2-1; D may be TRBD1 (5 bases). Trimming left V 5 bases short and J 8 bases short, with 25 bases between. The CDR3 spans 17 residues. From germline, CDR1 is KGHSH and CDR2 LQKENI. CDR3 sequence (DNA): TGTGCCAGCTCAGCCACCGCAGGGTTCTATGTCTCGGATGAGCAGTTCTTC. This sequence encodes CASSATAGFYVSDEQFF.

This chain uses TRBV7-9 with TRBJ2-7; 7 bases map to TRBD1. Germline loops: CDR1 SEHNR, CDR2 FQNEAQ (reference sequence). J lost 2 bases, V lost 7 bases, and 5 bases had no gene match. There are 13 residues in the CDR3. Here the CDR3 DNA reads TGTGCCAGCAACCTCGGGACAGCCTACGAGCAGTACTTC. Protein: CASNLGTAYEQYF.

This chain joins TRBV10-3 and TRBJ2-5; 8 positions match TRBD2. The CDR3 has 19 residues. V gave up 0 bases and J gave up 1 base; unmatched junction bases: 13. The germline CDR1 and CDR2 sequences are ENHRY and SYGVKD. The DNA of the CDR3 is TGTGCCATCAGTGAGTCCCCAGCGGGGGCCCGAACAGCCCAAGAGACCCAGTACTTC. It is translated as CAISESPAGARTAQETQYF.

In its sample, this clone was seen once. The chain couples TRBV29-1 to TRBJ2-1; no clear D. Trimming took off 2 bases at V and 3 bases at J, with 14 bases between the two ends. Germline V gene lookup returns CDR1 SQVTM and CDR2 ANQGSEA. The CDR3 has 15 amino acids. The CDR3 sequence is CSVEMAISGYNEQFF. In nucleotides, the CDR3 is TGCAGCGTTGAAATGGCTATCTCGGGCTACAATGAGCAGTTCTTC.

The chain combines TRBV19 with TRBJ2-2; 8 bases align to TRBD1. Trimming at V came to 6 bases and at J to 4 bases, leaving 4 bases not matched to a gene. Per germline, CDR1 LNHDA and CDR2 SQIVND (reference sequence). The CDR3 length is 14 residues. CDR3 residues: CASRQGAFTGELFF. The CDR3 region has the DNA TGTGCCAGTAGGCAGGGGGCTTTCACCGGGGAGCTGTTTTTT.

The chain is built from TRBV4-1 and TRBJ2-3; maybe TRBD2 (5 bases). CDR3 length: 17 residues. The germline V gene has CDR1 MGHRA and CDR2 YSYEKL. V was clipped by 3 bases and J by 2 bases, with 18 bases between them. CDR3 coding DNA: TGCGCCAGCAGCCAGGCACTTCTAGCCGGTCTCACAGATACGCAGTATTTT. Residues: CASSQALLAGLTDTQYF.

The chain has TRBV4-2 and TRBJ2-7; 12 bases are shared with TRBD2. CDR1 is LGHNA and CDR2 is YNFKEQ in the germline V gene. J was trimmed by 10 bases and V by 1 base; bases with no gene match: 5. The CDR3 sequence is 14 residues long. CDR3 loop: CASSQGLAGAGQYF. In DNA form, the CDR3 reads TGTGCCAGCAGCCAAGGACTAGCGGGAGCGGGCCAGTACTTC.

The rearrangement links TRBV5-4 to TRBJ2-2; D is uncertain. Trimming removed 1 base at V and 5 bases at J, with 6 bases between. Germline lookup yields CDR1 SGHNT and CDR2 YYREEE (reference sequence). The CDR3 has 13 amino acids. The CDR3 loop is CASSLYETGELFF. The CDR3 region has the DNA TGTGCCAGCAGCTTGTATGAAACCGGGGAGCTGTTTTTT.

The chain uses TRBV5-1 and TRBJ2-3; D perhaps matches TRBD2 (6 bases). This CDR3 has 16 amino acids. The germline gives CDR1 SGHRS, CDR2 YFSETQ. Trimming left V 3 bases short and J 2 bases short, with 16 bases between. The DNA for the CDR3 is TGCGCCAGCAGCTACTCGCCGGGACTTCCCACAGATACGCAGTATTTT. This translates into CASSYSPGLPTDTQYF.

The chain carries TRBV7-2 and TRBJ1-3; 7 bases map to TRBD1. Per germline, CDR1 SGHTA and CDR2 FQGNSA. J gave up 0 bases and V 4 bases, and 3 bases lay outside the gene matches. The CDR3 spans 15 residues. The CDR3 region is CASSSRTGSGNTIYF. CDR3 bases: TGTGCCAGCAGCTCCAGGACAGGCTCTGGAAACACCATATATTTT. Full variable domain (rest looked up from reference TRBV7-2 and TRBJ1-3): GAGVSQSPSNKVTEKGKDVELRCDPISGHTALYWYRQSLGQGLEFLIYFQGNSAPDKSGLPSDRFSAERTGGSVSTLTIQRTQQEDSAVYLCASSSRTGSGNTIYFGEGSWLTVV.

The rearrangement uses TRBV6-1 and TRBJ1-6; unclear D gene. Trimming took 1 base from V and 6 from J, leaving 13 bases between them. The germline gives CDR1 MNHNS, CDR2 SASEGT. The CDR3 extends over 16 amino acids. CDR3 DNA: TGTGCCAGCAGTGAAGTCACACTACGATTTAATTCACCCCTCCACTTT. Protein sequence: CASSEVTLRFNSPLHF.

This chain connects TRBV6-1 to TRBJ1-1; D call uncertain. The CDR3 consists of 14 residues. Germline CDR1 MNHNS, CDR2 SASEGT. Trimming shortened V by 6 bases and J by 0 bases, and 11 bases separated the two germline ends. This CDR3 reads CASSKTDLNTEAFF. In DNA form, the CDR3 reads TGTGCCAGCAGCAAGACGGATCTGAACACTGAAGCTTTCTTT.

The chain couples TRBV5-6 to TRBJ1-3; 8 bases line up with TRBD1. V lost 4 bases, J lost 1 base, and 10 bases stayed unmatched. Germline V lookup: CDR1 SGHDT, CDR2 YYEEEE. The CDR3 totals 17 residues. The CDR3 sequence: CASSGWDRTRSGNTIYF. In DNA, the CDR3 is TGTGCCAGCAGCGGGTGGGACAGGACGCGTTCTGGAAACACCATATATTTT. The variable domain in full, completed from reference TRBV5-6 and TRBJ1-3, reads DAGVTQSPTHLIKTRGQQVTLRCSPKSGHDTVSWYQQALGQGPQFIFQYYEEEERQRGNFPDRFSGHQFPNYSSELNVNALLLGDSALYLCASSGWDRTRSGNTIYFGEGSWLTVV.

V is TRBV27 and J is TRBJ2-7, with D tentatively TRBD1 (5 bases). V dropped 2 bases and J dropped 2 bases, with 10 bases sitting between them. The germline V gene has CDR1 MNHEY and CDR2 SMNVEV (reference sequence). The CDR3 has 14 residues. In DNA, the CDR3 is TGTGCCAGCAGTTTAGGGGCAGCAGCCTACGAGCAGTACTTC. Its protein product is CASSLGAAAYEQYF.

The J gene is TRBJ2-1, the V gene TRBV27, with TRBD1 as a possible D gene (6 bases). The V gene's germline CDR1 is MNHEY and CDR2 SMNVEV (reference sequence). Trimming removed 2 bases from V and 7 bases from J, with 9 bases in between. This CDR3 region has 13 residues. The CDR3 DNA sequence: TGTGCCAGCAGTTTACTTAGGGGGAATGAGCAGTTCTTC. Encoded protein: CASSLLRGNEQFF.

V and J are TRBV4-1 and TRBJ2-3; D remains unclear. Germline V gene lookup returns CDR1 MGHRA and CDR2 YSYEKL. Trimming shortened V by 4 bases and J by 0 bases, and 5 bases separated the two germline ends. CDR3 length: 13 amino acids. The CDR3 reads CASSPYSTDTQYF. DNA of the CDR3: TGCGCCAGCAGCCCGTATAGCACAGATACGCAGTATTTT.

This chain links TRBV13 with TRBJ1-2, with 8 bases that match TRBD1. With 0 bases clipped from V and 3 bases from J, the junction kept 3 bases outside the gene matches. The CDR3 is 15 amino acids. The germline V gene has CDR1 PRHDT and CDR2 FYEKMQ (reference sequence). The chain's CDR3 is CASSLGTGGYYGYTF. CDR3 nucleotides: TGTGCCAGCAGCTTAGGCACAGGGGGGTACTATGGCTACACCTTC. The full variable domain, with the rest looked up from reference TRBV13 and TRBJ1-2, is AAGVIQSPRHLIKEKRETATLKCYPIPRHDTVYWYQQGPGQDPQFLISFYEKMQSDKGSIPDRFSAQQFSDYHSELNMSSLELGDSALYFCASSLGTGGYYGYTFGSGTRLTVV.

The rearrangement joins TRBV23-1 to TRBJ2-5; the D gene is possibly TRBD1 (6 bases). TRBV23-1 is noted as an ORF with a role that remains uncertain. There are 12 residues in the CDR3. V was trimmed by 7 bases and J by 5 bases, leaving 11 bases between them. The CDR3 DNA is TGCGCCAGCACAGGGGCAGCGGAGACCCAGTACTTC. The encoded protein is CASTGAAETQYF.

In this sample, this clone turned up once. The chain uses TRBV6-5 and TRBJ2-7; 9 nucleotides align to TRBD1. Germline CDR1 is MNHEY and CDR2 is SVGAGI. V was clipped by 5 bases and J by 2 bases; unmatched bases: 4. CDR3 size: 14 residues. The CDR3 nucleotides are TGTGCCAGCAGTGATCGGGACAGGGCCTACGAGCAGTACTTC. It codes for CASSDRDRAYEQYF.

The V and J genes are TRBV14 and TRBJ2-7, with 13 bases aligning to TRBD2. V lost 1 base and J lost 4; bases outside the gene matches: 19. This CDR3 contains 21 residues. Germline values: CDR1 SGHDN, CDR2 FVKESK. This CDR3 reads CASSQGAKTSGGPRTLYEQYF. For the CDR3, the DNA is TGTGCCAGCAGCCAAGGGGCAAAGACTAGCGGGGGGCCTCGGACCCTTTACGAGCAGTACTTC.

This rearrangement joins TRBV13 to TRBJ2-1, with TRBD2 matching over 12 bases. The CDR3 sequence is 16 residues long. V lost 4 bases and J lost 3; bases outside the gene matches: 4. CDR1 and CDR2 (germline): PRHDT, FYEKMQ (reference sequence). The CDR3 sequence is CASSSRTSGVYNEQFF. The CDR3 DNA reads as TGTGCCAGCAGCTCCCGGACTAGCGGGGTCTACAATGAGCAGTTCTTC.

The rearrangement joins TRBV28 to TRBJ2-1; D is possibly TRBD2 (5 bases). The V end lost 4 bases, the J end lost 8 bases, and 30 bases lay between the germline ends. Germline-derived CDR1 and CDR2 are MDHEN and SYDVKM. The CDR3 loop spans 19 amino acids. The CDR3 spells CASSYNRDNGILLFDEQFF. The DNA of the CDR3 is TGTGCCAGCAGTTATAACCGGGATAACGGTATTCTCCTATTCGATGAGCAGTTCTTC.